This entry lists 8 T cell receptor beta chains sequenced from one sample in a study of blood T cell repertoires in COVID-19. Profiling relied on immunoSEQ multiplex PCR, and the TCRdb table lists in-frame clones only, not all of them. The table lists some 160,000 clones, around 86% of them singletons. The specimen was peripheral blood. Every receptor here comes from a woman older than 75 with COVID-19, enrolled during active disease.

CDR3 region: CASSLRGGAIYGYTF. CDR3 bases: TGTGCCAGCAGCTTACGTGGCGGGGCAATCTATGGCTACACCTTC. The rearrangement uses TRBV7-8 and TRBJ1-2; D may be TRBD1 (5 bases). Trimming stripped 2 bases from V and 4 bases from J, with 14 bases between. Germline-derived CDR1 and CDR2 are SGHVS and FQNEAQ. The CDR3 sequence is 15 residues long.

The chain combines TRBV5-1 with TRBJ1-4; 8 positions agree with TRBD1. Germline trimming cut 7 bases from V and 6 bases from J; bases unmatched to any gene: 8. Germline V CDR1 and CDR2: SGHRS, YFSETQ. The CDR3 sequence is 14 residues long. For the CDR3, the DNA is TGCGCCAGCGGACAGGGCCTACAGGATGAAAAACTGTTTTTT. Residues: CASGQGLQDEKLFF.

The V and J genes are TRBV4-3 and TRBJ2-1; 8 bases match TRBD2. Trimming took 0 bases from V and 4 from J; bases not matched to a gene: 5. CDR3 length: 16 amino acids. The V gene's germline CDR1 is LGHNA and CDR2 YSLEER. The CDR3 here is CASSQEGGGRYNEQFF. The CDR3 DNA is TGCGCCAGCAGCCAAGAGGGGGGCGGGAGGTACAATGAGCAGTTCTTC.

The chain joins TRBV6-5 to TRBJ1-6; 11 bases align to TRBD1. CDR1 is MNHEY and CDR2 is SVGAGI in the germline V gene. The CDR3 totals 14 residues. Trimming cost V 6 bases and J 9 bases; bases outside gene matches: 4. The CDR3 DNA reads TGTGCCAGCAGGGCCGGGACAGGGGGTTCACCCCTCCACTTT. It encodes CASRAGTGGSPLHF.

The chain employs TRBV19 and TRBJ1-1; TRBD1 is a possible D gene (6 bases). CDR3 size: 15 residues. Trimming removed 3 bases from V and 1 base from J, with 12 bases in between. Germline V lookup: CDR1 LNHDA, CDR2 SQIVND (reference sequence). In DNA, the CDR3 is TGTGCCAGTAGTATGTCAGGGGCACAGAACACTGAAGCTTTCTTT. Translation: CASSMSGAQNTEAFF.

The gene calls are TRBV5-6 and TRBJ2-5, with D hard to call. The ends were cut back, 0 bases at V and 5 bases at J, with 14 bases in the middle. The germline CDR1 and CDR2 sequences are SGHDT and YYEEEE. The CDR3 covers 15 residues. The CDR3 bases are TGTGCCAGCAGCTTGGACGTGACCGGAGCGGAGACCCAGTACTTC. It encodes CASSLDVTGAETQYF.

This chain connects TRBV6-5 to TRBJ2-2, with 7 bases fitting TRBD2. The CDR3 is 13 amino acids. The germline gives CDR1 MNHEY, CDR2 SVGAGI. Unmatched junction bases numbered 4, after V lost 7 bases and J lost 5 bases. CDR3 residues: CASTGGRTGELFF. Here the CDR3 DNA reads TGTGCCAGCACGGGGGGTCGGACCGGGGAGCTGTTTTTT.

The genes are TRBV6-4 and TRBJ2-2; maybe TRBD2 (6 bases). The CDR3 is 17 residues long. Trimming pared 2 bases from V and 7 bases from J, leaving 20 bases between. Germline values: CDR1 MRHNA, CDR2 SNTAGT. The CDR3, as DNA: TGTGCCAGCAGTGACCCGCGCGGGGTCCGACGGTACGGGGAGCTGTTTTTT. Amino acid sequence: CASSDPRGVRRYGELFF.